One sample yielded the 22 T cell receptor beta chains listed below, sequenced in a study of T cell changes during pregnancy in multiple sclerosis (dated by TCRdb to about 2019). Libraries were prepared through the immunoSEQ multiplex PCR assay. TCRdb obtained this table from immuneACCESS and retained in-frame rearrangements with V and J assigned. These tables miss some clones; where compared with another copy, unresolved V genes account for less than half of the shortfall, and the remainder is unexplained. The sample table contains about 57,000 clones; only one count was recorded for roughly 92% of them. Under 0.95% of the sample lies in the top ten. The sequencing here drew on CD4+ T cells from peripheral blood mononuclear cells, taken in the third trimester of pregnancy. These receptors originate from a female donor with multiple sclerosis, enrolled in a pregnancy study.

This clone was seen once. The CDR3 here is CASSYIREVRPQHF. In DNA form, the CDR3 reads TGTGCCAGCAGTTACATCAGGGAAGTGAGGCCCCAGCATTTT. The J gene is TRBJ1-5, the V gene TRBV6-5; D perhaps matches TRBD1 (5 bases). The CDR3 totals 14 residues. Germline-derived CDR1 and CDR2 are MNHEY and SVGAGI. Trimming took off 2 bases at V and 9 bases at J, with 14 bases between the two ends.

The DNA of the CDR3 is TGTGCCAGCAGTGACTCGGCTAGCGGGGGGTACAATGAGCAGTTCTTC. Translated, it gives CASSDSASGGYNEQFF. V gene TRBV6-4 combines with J gene TRBJ2-1; 11 positions agree with TRBD2. This CDR3 is built from 16 residues. Trimming took 0 bases from V and 4 from J; bases not matched to a gene: 2. Per germline, CDR1 MRHNA and CDR2 SNTAGT.

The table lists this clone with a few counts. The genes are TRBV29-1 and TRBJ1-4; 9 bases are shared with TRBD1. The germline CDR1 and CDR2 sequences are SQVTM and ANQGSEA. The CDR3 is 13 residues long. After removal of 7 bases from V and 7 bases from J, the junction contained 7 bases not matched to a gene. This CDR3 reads CSAMDRGREKLFF. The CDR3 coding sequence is TGCAGCGCCATGGACAGGGGACGTGAAAAACTGTTTTTT.

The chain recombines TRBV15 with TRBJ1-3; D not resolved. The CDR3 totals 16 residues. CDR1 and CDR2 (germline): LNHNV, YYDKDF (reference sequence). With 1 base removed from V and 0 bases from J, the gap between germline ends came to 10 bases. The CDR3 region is CATSRGRTFSGNTIYF. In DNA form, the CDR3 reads TGTGCCACCAGCAGAGGACGGACTTTCTCTGGAAACACCATATATTTT.

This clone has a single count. The DNA for the CDR3 is TGTGCCAGCAGGACAGGCTCTGGAAACACCATATATTTT. Encoded protein: CASRTGSGNTIYF. V gene TRBV6-5 combines with J gene TRBJ1-3; D is perhaps TRBD1 (6 bases). The V end lost 6 bases, the J end lost 0 bases, and 6 bases lay between the germline ends. Germline-derived CDR1 and CDR2 are MNHEY and SVGAGI. CDR3 length equals 13 residues.

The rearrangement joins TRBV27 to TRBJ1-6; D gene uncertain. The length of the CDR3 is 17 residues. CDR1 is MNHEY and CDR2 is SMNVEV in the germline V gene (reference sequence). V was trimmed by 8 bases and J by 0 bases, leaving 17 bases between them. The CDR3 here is CASSLVTGSSYNSPLHF. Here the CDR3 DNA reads TGTGCCAGCTCCCTGGTGACGGGGAGCTCCTATAATTCACCCCTCCACTTT.

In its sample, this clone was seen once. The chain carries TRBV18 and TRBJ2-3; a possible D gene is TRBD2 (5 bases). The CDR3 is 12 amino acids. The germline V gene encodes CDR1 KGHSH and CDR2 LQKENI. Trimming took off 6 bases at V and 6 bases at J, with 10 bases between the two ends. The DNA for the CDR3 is TGTGCCAGCTCGGAACTAGGGGATACGCAGTATTTT. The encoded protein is CASSELGDTQYF. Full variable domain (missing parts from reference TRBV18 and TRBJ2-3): NAGVMQNPRHLVRRRGQEARLRCSPMKGHSHVYWYRQLPEEGLKFMVYLQKENIIDESGMPKERFSAEFPKEGPSILRIQQVVRGDSAAYFCASSELGDTQYFGPGTRLTVL.

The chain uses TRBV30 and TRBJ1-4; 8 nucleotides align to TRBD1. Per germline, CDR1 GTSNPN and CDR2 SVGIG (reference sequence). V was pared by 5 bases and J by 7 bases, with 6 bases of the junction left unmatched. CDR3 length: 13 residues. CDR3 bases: TGTGCCTGGGAACAGGGGGGTGGTGAAAAACTGTTTTTT. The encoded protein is CAWEQGGGEKLFF.

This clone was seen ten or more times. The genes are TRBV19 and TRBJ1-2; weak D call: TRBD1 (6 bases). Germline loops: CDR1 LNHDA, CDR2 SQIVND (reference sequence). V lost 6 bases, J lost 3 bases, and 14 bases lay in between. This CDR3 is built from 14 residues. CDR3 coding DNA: TGTGCCAGTAGCGATTCGGGGGGCCACTATGGCTACACCTTC. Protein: CASSDSGGHYGYTF. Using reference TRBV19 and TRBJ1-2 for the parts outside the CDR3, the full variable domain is DGGITQSPKYLFRKEGQNVTLSCEQNLNHDAMYWYRQDPGQGLRLIYYSQIVNDFQKGDIAEGYSVSREKKESFPLTVTSAQKNPTAFYLCASSDSGGHYGYTFGSGTRLTVV.

CDR3 protein: CASSSSRTSGEPFGETQYF. The CDR3 DNA reads TGTGCCAGCAGCTCCTCCCGGACTAGCGGGGAACCCTTTGGAGAGACCCAGTACTTC. The chain combines TRBV11-3 with TRBJ2-5, with TRBD2 matching 12 bases. In germline, CDR1 is SGHNT, CDR2 YENEEA. This CDR3 is 19 amino acids long. The V segment lost 4 bases and the J segment 4 bases; nucleotides outside the gene matches: 16.

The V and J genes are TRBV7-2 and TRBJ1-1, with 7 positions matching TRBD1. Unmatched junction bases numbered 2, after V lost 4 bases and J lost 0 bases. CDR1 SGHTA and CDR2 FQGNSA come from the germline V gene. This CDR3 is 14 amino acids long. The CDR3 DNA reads TGTGCCAGCAGCTCCGGGACAGTGAACACTGAAGCTTTCTTT. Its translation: CASSSGTVNTEAFF. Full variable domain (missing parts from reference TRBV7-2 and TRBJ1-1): GAGVSQSPSNKVTEKGKDVELRCDPISGHTALYWYRQSLGQGLEFLIYFQGNSAPDKSGLPSDRFSAERTGGSVSTLTIQRTQQEDSAVYLCASSSGTVNTEAFFGQGTRLTVV.

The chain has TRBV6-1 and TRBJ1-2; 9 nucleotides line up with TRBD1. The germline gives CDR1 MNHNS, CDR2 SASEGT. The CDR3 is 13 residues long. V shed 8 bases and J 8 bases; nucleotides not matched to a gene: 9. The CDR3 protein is CASRTGAQRGYTF. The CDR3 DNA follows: TGTGCCAGCCGGACAGGGGCGCAGAGAGGCTACACCTTC.

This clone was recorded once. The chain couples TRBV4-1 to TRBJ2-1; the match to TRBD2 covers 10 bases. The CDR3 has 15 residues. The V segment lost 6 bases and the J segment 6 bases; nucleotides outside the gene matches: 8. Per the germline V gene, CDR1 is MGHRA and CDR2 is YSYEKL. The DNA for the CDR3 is TGCGCCAGCAGACACAGCGGGGGGGCGGGCAATGAGCAGTTCTTC. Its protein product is CASRHSGGAGNEQFF.

This CDR3 reads CASSPPGGHTDTQYF. CDR3 DNA sequence: TGTGCCAGCTCACCACCGGGGGGGCACACAGATACGCAGTATTTT. The J gene is TRBJ2-3, the V gene TRBV18; TRBD2 might be the D (7 bases). Per the germline V gene, CDR1 is KGHSH and CDR2 is LQKENI. There are 15 residues in the CDR3. V lost 0 bases to trimming and J lost 2 bases, with 9 bases between them.

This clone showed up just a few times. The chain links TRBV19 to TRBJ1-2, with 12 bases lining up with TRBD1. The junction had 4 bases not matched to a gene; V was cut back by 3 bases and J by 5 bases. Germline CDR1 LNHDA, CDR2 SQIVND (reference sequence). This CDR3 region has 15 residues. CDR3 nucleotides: TGTGCCAGTAGTATTGGGGGACAGGGGGCATATGGCTACACCTTC. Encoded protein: CASSIGGQGAYGYTF.

The CDR3 DNA sequence: TGTGCCAGCAGCCTTAATCGGGGTCCCTCCTACGAGCAGTACTTC. This translates into CASSLNRGPSYEQYF. The rearrangement joins TRBV7-2 to TRBJ2-7; a weak D match, TRBD2 (5 bases). The CDR3 contains 15 residues. With 5 bases removed from V and 0 bases from J, the gap between germline ends came to 14 bases. Germline V CDR1 and CDR2: SGHTA, FQGNSA. Based on the CDR3 plus reference TRBV7-2 and TRBJ2-7, the full variable domain is GAGVSQSPSNKVTEKGKDVELRCDPISGHTALYWYRQSLGQGLEFLIYFQGNSAPDKSGLPSDRFSAERTGGSVSTLTIQRTQQEDSAVYLCASSLNRGPSYEQYFGPGTRLTVT.

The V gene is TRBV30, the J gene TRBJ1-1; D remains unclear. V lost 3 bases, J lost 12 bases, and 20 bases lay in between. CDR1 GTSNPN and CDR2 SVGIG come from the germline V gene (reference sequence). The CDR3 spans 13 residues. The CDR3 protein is CAWRPLGGRATFF. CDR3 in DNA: TGTGCCTGGAGGCCTCTTGGAGGGCGAGCGACTTTCTTT. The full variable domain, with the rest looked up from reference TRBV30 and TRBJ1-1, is SQTIHQWPATLVQPVGSPLSLECTVEGTSNPNLYWYRQAAGRGLQLLFYSVGIGQISSEVPQNLSASRPQDRQFILSSKKLLLSDSGFYLCAWRPLGGRATFFGQGTRLTVV.

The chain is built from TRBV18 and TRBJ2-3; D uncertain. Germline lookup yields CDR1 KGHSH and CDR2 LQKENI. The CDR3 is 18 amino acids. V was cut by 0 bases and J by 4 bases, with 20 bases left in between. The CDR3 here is CASSPPIFRRFTPDTQYF. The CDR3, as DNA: TGTGCCAGCTCACCACCGATTTTCCGGCGGTTTACCCCAGATACGCAGTATTTT.

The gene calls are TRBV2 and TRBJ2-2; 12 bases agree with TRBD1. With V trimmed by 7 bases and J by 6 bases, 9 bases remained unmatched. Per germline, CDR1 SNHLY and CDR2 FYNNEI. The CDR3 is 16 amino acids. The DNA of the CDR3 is TGTGCCAGCACGGCACCGGGACAGGGGGCGGCCGGGGAGCTGTTTTTT. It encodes CASTAPGQGAAGELFF.

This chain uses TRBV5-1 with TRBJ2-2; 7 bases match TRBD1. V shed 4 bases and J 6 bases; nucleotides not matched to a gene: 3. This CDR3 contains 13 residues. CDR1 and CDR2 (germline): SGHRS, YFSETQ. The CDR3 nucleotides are TGCGCCAGCAGCCCGACAGGGCCCGGGGAGCTGTTTTTT. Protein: CASSPTGPGELFF. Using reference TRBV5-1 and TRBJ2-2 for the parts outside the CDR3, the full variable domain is KAGVTQTPRYLIKTRGQQVTLSCSPISGHRSVSWYQQTPGQGLQFLFEYFSETQRNKGNFPGRFSGRQFSNSRSEMNVSTLELGDSALYLCASSPTGPGELFFGEGSRLTVL.

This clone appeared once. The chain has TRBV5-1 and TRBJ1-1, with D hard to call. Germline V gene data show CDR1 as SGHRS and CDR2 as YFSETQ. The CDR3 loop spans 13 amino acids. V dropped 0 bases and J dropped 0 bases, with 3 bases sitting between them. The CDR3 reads CASSLVVNTEAFF. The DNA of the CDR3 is TGCGCCAGCAGCTTGGTCGTGAACACTGAAGCTTTCTTT.

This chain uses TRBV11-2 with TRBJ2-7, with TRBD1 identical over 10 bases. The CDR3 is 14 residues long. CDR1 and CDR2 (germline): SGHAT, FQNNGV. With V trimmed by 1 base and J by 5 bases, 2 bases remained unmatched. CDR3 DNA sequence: TGTGCCAGCAGCTTAGGACAGGGGGCCCACGAGCAGTACTTC. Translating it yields CASSLGQGAHEQYF. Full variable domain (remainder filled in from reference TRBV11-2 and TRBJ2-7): EAGVAQSPRYKIIEKRQSVAFWCNPISGHATLYWYQQILGQGPKLLIQFQNNGVVDDSQLPKDRFSAERLKGVDSTLKIQPAKLEDSAVYLCASSLGQGAHEQYFGPGTRLTVT.